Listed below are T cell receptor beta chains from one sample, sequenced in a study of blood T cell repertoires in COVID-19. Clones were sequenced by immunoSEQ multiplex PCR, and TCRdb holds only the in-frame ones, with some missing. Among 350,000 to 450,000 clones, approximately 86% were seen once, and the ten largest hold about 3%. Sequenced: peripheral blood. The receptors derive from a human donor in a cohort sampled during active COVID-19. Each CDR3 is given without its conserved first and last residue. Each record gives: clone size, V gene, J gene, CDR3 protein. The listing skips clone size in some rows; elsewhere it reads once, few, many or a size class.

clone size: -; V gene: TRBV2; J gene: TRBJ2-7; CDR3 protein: ASMSWLTHLSAEQY
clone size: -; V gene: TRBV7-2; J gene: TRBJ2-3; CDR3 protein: ASSLVAGEKRRTDTQY
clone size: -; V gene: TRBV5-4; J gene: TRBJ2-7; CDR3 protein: ASSPLGAGGLGEQY
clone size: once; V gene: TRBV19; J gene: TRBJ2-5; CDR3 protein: ASSTAPSGGLETQY
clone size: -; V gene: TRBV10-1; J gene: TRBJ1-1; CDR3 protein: ASSESSGNTEAF
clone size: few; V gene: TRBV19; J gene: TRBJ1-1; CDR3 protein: ASSSTVRGTEAF
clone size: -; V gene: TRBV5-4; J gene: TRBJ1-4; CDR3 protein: ASSLAPGIGEKLF
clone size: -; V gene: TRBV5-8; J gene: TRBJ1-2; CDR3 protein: ASSPVEGAET
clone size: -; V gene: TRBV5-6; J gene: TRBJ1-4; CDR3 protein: ASSFSQEGLF
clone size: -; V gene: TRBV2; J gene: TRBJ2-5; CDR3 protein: VSGQEETQY
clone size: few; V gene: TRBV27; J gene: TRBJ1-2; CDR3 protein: ASSAAGTGYNYGYT
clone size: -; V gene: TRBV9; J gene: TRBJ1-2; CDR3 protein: ASSSSLATNYGYT
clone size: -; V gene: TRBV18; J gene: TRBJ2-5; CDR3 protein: ASSLTSGTGIGKTQY
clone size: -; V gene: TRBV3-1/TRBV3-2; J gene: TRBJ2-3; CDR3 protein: ASSRLAGGPFHTQGTDTQY
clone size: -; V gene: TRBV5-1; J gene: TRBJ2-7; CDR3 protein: ASSLTSAAYEQY
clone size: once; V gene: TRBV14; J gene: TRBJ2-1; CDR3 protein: ASSQGGGSSYNEQF
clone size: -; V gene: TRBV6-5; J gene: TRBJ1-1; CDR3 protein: ASRKRTMSTEAF
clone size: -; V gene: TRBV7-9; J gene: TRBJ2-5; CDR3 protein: ASSRTGQETQY
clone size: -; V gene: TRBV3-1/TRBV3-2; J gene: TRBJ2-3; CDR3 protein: ASSPQAGAFTDTQY
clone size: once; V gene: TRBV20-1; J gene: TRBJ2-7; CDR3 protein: SASPPSGLSSSYEQY
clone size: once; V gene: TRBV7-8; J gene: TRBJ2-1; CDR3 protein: ASSPRLAGQSSYNEQF
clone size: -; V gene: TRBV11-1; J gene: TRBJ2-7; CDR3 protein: ASSFYSNSWAYEQY
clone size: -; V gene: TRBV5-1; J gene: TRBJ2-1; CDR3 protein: ASSSVLGRALGEQF
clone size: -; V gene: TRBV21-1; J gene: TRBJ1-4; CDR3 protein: ASSKVRDRGNEKLF
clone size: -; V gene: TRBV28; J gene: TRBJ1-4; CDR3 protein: ASTQGGEKLF
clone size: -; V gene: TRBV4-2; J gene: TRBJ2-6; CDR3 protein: ASSSTVRGANVLT
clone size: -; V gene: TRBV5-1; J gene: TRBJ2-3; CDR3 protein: ASSLERTSTDTQY
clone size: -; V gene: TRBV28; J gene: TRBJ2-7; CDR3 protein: ASSSWSEGKTYEQY
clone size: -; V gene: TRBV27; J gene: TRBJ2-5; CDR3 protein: ASSIRGVPETQY
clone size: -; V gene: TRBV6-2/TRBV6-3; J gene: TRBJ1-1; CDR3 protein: ASSRGTEAF
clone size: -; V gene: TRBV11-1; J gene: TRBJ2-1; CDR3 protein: ASSSKDRKSADEQF
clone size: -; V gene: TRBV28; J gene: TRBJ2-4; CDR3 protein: ASSLRRTGPNIQY
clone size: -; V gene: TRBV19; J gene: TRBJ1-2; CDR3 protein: ASSAGTGRYGYT
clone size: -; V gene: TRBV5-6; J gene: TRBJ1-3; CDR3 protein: ASSFRGGSGNTIY
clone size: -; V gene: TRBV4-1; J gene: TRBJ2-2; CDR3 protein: ASSLKFSGSNTGELF
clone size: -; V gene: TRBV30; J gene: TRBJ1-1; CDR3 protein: AWSSPVGHSNTEAF
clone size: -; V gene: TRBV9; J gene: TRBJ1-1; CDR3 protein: ASTGGELNTEAF
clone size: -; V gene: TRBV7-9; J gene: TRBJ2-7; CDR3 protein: ASSLVASSYEQY
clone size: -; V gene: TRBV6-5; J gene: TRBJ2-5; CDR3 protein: ASTRRPQETQY
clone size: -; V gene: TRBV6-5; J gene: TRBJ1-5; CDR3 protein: ASRRDRNQPQH
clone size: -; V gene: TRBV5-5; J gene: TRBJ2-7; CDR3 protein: ASSHPRASGYEQY
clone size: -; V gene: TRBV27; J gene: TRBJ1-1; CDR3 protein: ASSKQGVVTEAF
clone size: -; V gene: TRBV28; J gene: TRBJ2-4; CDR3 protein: ASRTGAATIAKNIQY
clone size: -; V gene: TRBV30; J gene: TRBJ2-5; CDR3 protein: AWSVLGGETQY
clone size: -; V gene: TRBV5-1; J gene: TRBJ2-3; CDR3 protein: ASSLVSGSTDTQY
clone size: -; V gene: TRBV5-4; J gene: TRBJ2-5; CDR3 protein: ASKRLAGVSSVLETQY